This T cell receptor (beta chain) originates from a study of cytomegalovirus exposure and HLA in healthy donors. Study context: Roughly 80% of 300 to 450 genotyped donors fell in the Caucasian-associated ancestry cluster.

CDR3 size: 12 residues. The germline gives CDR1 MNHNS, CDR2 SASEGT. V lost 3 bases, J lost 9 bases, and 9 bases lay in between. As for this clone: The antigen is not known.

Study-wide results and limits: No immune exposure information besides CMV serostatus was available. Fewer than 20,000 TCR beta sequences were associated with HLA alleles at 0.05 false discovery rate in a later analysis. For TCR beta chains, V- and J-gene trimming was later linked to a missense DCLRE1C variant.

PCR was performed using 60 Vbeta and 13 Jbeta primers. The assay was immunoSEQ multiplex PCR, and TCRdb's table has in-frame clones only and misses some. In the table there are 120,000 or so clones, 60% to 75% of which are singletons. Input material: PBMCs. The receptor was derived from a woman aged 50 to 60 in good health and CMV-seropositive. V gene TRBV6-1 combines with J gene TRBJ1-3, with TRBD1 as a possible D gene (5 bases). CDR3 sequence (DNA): TGTGCCAGCAGTGAGGAGGGGCTCACCATATATTTT. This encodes CASSEEGLTIYF.